The 23 T cell receptor beta chains in this list originate from one sample, sequenced in a study of Ad26.COV2.S vaccination and SARS-CoV-2 variants. Measured with immunoSEQ multiplex PCR; TCRdb has only the in-frame clones, and not every one. The data hold around 370,000 clones, with roughly 94% observed a single time. The input for sequencing was peripheral blood, taken after recovery from COVID-19. Every receptor here comes from a human donor who had recovered from COVID-19.

The chain is built from TRBV7-3 and TRBJ1-1; D is undetermined. The CDR3 covers 13 residues. CDR1 is SGHTA and CDR2 is FQGTGA in the germline V gene. Trimming took off 3 bases at V and 3 bases at J, with 8 bases between the two ends. The CDR3 here is CASSLSGYTEAFF. The CDR3 DNA reads TGTGCCAGCAGCTTGTCCGGCTACACTGAAGCTTTCTTT. Full variable domain (rest looked up from reference TRBV7-3 and TRBJ1-1): GAGVSQTPSNKVTEKGKYVELRCDPISGHTALYWYRQSLGQGPEFLIYFQGTGAADDSGLPNDRFFAVRPEGSVSTLKIQRTERGDSAVYLCASSLSGYTEAFFGQGTRLTVV.

The chain combines TRBV18 with TRBJ2-3; 11 nucleotides agree with TRBD1. V lost 4 bases and J lost 4; bases outside the gene matches: 4. Germline CDR1 is KGHSH and CDR2 is LQKENI. CDR3 length: 15 amino acids. The CDR3 DNA sequence: TGTGCCAGCTCACTCCGGGACAGGGGGTCAGATACGCAGTATTTT. It codes for CASSLRDRGSDTQYF.

This sequence joins TRBV29-1 and TRBJ1-2, with D perhaps TRBD1 (6 bases). Germline lookup yields CDR1 SQVTM and CDR2 ANQGSEA. The CDR3 runs to 12 residues. V lost 4 bases and J lost 4, with 10 bases in between. CDR3 nucleotide sequence: TGCAGCGTTGTTGGACAGACCTATGGCTACACCTTC. Translated, it gives CSVVGQTYGYTF. Drawing the rest from reference TRBV29-1 and TRBJ1-2, the complete variable domain is SAVISQKPSRDICQRGTSLTIQCQVDSQVTMMFWYRQQPGQSLTLIATANQGSEATYESGFVIDKFPISRPNLTFSTLTVSNMSPEDSSIYLCSVVGQTYGYTFGSGTRLTVV.

V usage is TRBV2 and J usage is TRBJ1-2; D is ambiguous. CDR1 and CDR2 from the germline V gene are SNHLY and FYNNEI. This CDR3 contains 13 residues. Trimming stripped 10 bases from V and 4 bases from J, with 16 bases between. CDR3 region: CATQAVGSYGYTF. CDR3 DNA: TGTGCCACCCAGGCGGTCGGCTCCTATGGCTACACCTTC.

In this sample, this clone turned up once. This chain links TRBV2 with TRBJ1-1, with 8 bases matching TRBD1. The trim removed 7 bases at V and 5 bases at J, leaving 9 bases unmatched. In germline, CDR1 is SNHLY, CDR2 FYNNEI. This CDR3 is 14 amino acids long. The DNA of the CDR3 is TGTGCCAGCACCGGGCAGGGGGCAGTTACTGAAGCTTTCTTT. It is translated as CASTGQGAVTEAFF. The full variable domain, its missing parts supplied by reference TRBV2 and TRBJ1-1, is EPEVTQTPSHQVTQMGQEVILRCVPISNHLYFYWYRQILGQKVEFLVSFYNNEISEKSEIFDDQFSVERPDGSNFTLKIRSTKLEDSAMYFCASTGQGAVTEAFFGQGTRLTVV.

V usage is TRBV4-2 and J usage is TRBJ1-2, with a tentative D call TRBD1 (5 bases). Germline CDR1 is LGHNA and CDR2 is YNFKEQ. V was trimmed by 3 bases and J by 4 bases, leaving 21 bases between them. The CDR3 length is 17 residues. Here the CDR3 reads CASSHPTGGAPSYGYTF. The CDR3 DNA sequence: TGTGCCAGCAGCCACCCTACCGGGGGAGCCCCTAGCTATGGCTACACCTTC.

The rearrangement uses TRBV27 and TRBJ1-1; D might be TRBD1 (6 bases). CDR1 and CDR2 (germline): MNHEY, SMNVEV (reference sequence). The ends were cut back, 2 bases at V and 5 bases at J, with 18 bases in the middle. This CDR3 region has 16 residues. Here the CDR3 reads CASSLRVLGARTEAFF. In DNA form, the CDR3 reads TGTGCCAGCAGTTTACGAGTTCTGGGGGCGCGAACTGAAGCTTTCTTT.

The chain carries TRBV18 and TRBJ2-3; 8 bases are shared with TRBD1. This CDR3 spans 14 amino acids. J gave up 6 bases and V 3 bases, and 5 bases lay outside the gene matches. Looked up from germline, CDR1 is KGHSH and CDR2 is LQKENI. The CDR3 reads CASSPPGGGDTQYF. The CDR3 coding sequence is TGTGCCAGCTCACCCCCAGGGGGCGGGGATACGCAGTATTTT. The variable domain in full, completed from reference TRBV18 and TRBJ2-3, reads NAGVMQNPRHLVRRRGQEARLRCSPMKGHSHVYWYRQLPEEGLKFMVYLQKENIIDESGMPKERFSAEFPKEGPSILRIQQVVRGDSAAYFCASSPPGGGDTQYFGPGTRLTVL.

A remark on this clone: Different DNA sequences within this sample yield the same CDR3. The chain combines TRBV12-5 with TRBJ1-5; no reliable D call. This CDR3 spans 12 amino acids. From germline, CDR1 is LGHNT and CDR2 FRNRAP. Deletions cut 2 bases from V and 4 bases from J, with 3 bases between. The CDR3 region is CASGLPNQPQHF. In DNA form, the CDR3 reads TGTGCTAGTGGTTTGCCGAATCAGCCCCAGCATTTT. The full variable domain, with the rest looked up from reference TRBV12-5 and TRBJ1-5, is DARVTQTPRHKVTEMGQEVTMRCQPILGHNTVFWYRQTMMQGLELLAYFRNRAPLDDSGMPKDRFSAEMPDATLATLKIQPSEPRDSAVYFCASGLPNQPQHFGDGTRLSIL.

The rearrangement joins TRBV19 to TRBJ2-1, with TRBD2 identical over 8 bases. The CDR3 is 15 residues long. In germline, CDR1 is LNHDA, CDR2 SQIVND (reference sequence). Trimming took 6 bases from V and 5 from J; bases not matched to a gene: 9. The CDR3: CASSWGSGGNNEQFF. CDR3 coding DNA: TGTGCCAGTAGCTGGGGGAGCGGGGGTAACAATGAGCAGTTCTTC.

This clone was detected ten times or more. The chain employs TRBV6-5 and TRBJ1-1; 7 bases map to TRBD1. Germline-derived CDR1 and CDR2 are MNHEY and SVGAGI. This CDR3 comprises 15 residues. V trimming: 6 bases; J trimming: 1 base; junction bases outside the gene matches: 8. The CDR3 DNA follows: TGTGCCAGCAGCTACATGACAGGGAAGAACACTGAAGCTTTCTTT. Its protein is CASSYMTGKNTEAFF.

The rearrangement joins TRBV3-1 (or the pseudogene TRBV3-2) to TRBJ1-3; D remains ambiguous. This CDR3 is built from 16 residues. Per germline, CDR1 LGHDT and CDR2 YNNKEL (reference sequence). Deletions cut 5 bases from V and 1 base from J, with 15 bases between. The CDR3 DNA reads as TGTGCCAGCAGCGATTTCAAGGTGGGGTCTGGAAACACCATATATTTT. It encodes CASSDFKVGSGNTIYF.

The chain couples TRBV2 to TRBJ1-5; D gene unclear. Germline V gene lookup returns CDR1 SNHLY and CDR2 FYNNEI. The V end was cut by 2 bases, the J end by 4 bases, with 12 bases between. CDR3 length: 15 amino acids. In nucleotides, the CDR3 is TGTGCCAGCAGTGAACGGGGTTCAGGAAATCAGCCCCAGCATTTT. Translation gives CASSERGSGNQPQHF.

The rearrangement uses TRBV10-3 and TRBJ1-1, with no clear D. The CDR3 runs 14 residues. CDR1 is ENHRY and CDR2 is SYGVKD in the germline V gene. V dropped 7 bases and J dropped 3 bases, with 15 bases sitting between them. This CDR3 reads CAIKVAPIYTEAFF. In nucleotides, the CDR3 is TGTGCCATCAAAGTCGCACCGATCTACACTGAAGCTTTCTTT.

The J gene is TRBJ1-5, the V gene TRBV10-2; 8 bases are a match to TRBD1. The CDR3 covers 15 residues. After removal of 2 bases from V and 7 bases from J, the junction contained 7 bases not matched to a gene. Germline CDR1 is WSHSY and CDR2 is SAAADI. The CDR3 nucleotides read TGCGCCAGCAGTGAGCTCGACAGGGGAGGACAGCCCCAGCATTTT. Amino acids: CASSELDRGGQPQHF.

This chain connects TRBV5-1 to TRBJ1-3; 7 bases fit TRBD1. The CDR3 is made up of 15 amino acids. The V gene's germline CDR1 is SGHRS and CDR2 YFSETQ. Germline trimming cut 1 base from V and 1 base from J; bases unmatched to any gene: 2. Here the CDR3 reads CASSLKDRSGNTIYF. The CDR3 DNA sequence: TGCGCCAGCAGCTTGAAGGACAGGTCTGGAAACACCATATATTTT.

The chain uses TRBV5-5 and TRBJ2-5, with TRBD2 matching 7 bases. Germline CDR1 and CDR2: SGHKS and YYEKEE (reference sequence). The CDR3 runs to 14 residues. The V gene end was trimmed by 3 bases and the J gene end by 2 bases; junction bases not matched to a gene: 4. The DNA for the CDR3 is TGTGCCAGCAGCTCGACTAGCCAACAAGAGACCCAGTACTTC. Translation: CASSSTSQQETQYF.

The chain combines TRBV5-4 with TRBJ2-6; 11 bases match TRBD1. Per the germline V gene, CDR1 is SGHNT and CDR2 is YYREEE (reference sequence). The CDR3 is 18 amino acids. V shed 4 bases and J 3 bases; nucleotides not matched to a gene: 9. The CDR3: CASSHTDRGLVGANVLTF. The CDR3 coding sequence is TGTGCCAGCAGCCATACGGACAGGGGGCTAGTTGGGGCCAACGTCCTGACTTTC.

The V gene is TRBV2, the J gene TRBJ1-3; tentative D call: TRBD1 (6 bases). The CDR3 is made up of 16 amino acids. Trimming took off 6 bases at V and 0 bases at J, with 15 bases between the two ends. Germline CDR1 SNHLY, CDR2 FYNNEI. CDR3 protein: CASRARQASSGNTIYF. As DNA, the CDR3 is TGTGCCAGCAGGGCCCGACAGGCCAGCTCTGGAAACACCATATATTTT.

The chain is built from TRBV18 and TRBJ2-7; D is perhaps TRBD1 (6 bases). The CDR3 contains 13 residues. Trimming removed 2 bases at V and 3 bases at J, with 8 bases between. Germline V CDR1 and CDR2: KGHSH, LQKENI. CDR3 DNA sequence: TGTGCCAGCTCACCAGACAGGTTCTACGAGCAGTACTTC. This encodes CASSPDRFYEQYF.

This chain uses TRBV19 with TRBJ1-6; D gene ambiguous. Germline V gene lookup returns CDR1 LNHDA and CDR2 SQIVND (reference sequence). V was trimmed by 3 bases and J by 10 bases, leaving 16 bases between them. There are 15 residues in the CDR3. CDR3 in amino acids: CASSMAQNSGSPLHF. In nucleotides, the CDR3 is TGTGCCAGTAGTATGGCCCAAAACAGCGGGTCACCCCTCCACTTT.

The genes are TRBV5-6 and TRBJ1-1, with a possible D match to TRBD1 (6 bases). V was trimmed by 0 bases and J by 10 bases, leaving 13 bases between them. CDR3 size: 13 residues. Germline CDR1 reads SGHDT; CDR2 reads YYEEEE. The CDR3: CASSLVRGQGAFF. In nucleotides, the CDR3 is TGTGCCAGCAGCTTGGTTCGGGGGCAAGGAGCTTTCTTT. Looking up the rest from reference TRBV5-6 and TRBJ1-1 gives the full variable domain: DAGVTQSPTHLIKTRGQQVTLRCSPKSGHDTVSWYQQALGQGPQFIFQYYEEEERQRGNFPDRFSGHQFPNYSSELNVNALLLGDSALYLCASSLVRGQGAFFGQGTRLTVV.

V usage is TRBV10-2 and J usage is TRBJ1-2; tentative D call: TRBD1 (5 bases). V lost 0 bases and J 3 bases, leaving 14 bases between the germline ends. This CDR3 spans 16 amino acids. The V gene's germline CDR1 is WSHSY and CDR2 SAAADI. The CDR3 here is CASSESGWGIYYGYTF. CDR3 bases: TGCGCCAGCAGTGAGTCAGGCTGGGGGATTTACTATGGCTACACCTTC.